This TCR beta chain is from a study of blood T cell repertoires in COVID-19. The Seattle patients joined while their infection was active and were tracked longitudinally afterward. The V gene's germline CDR1 is LNHNV and CDR2 YYDKDF (reference sequence). This CDR3 comprises 15 residues. J was trimmed by 6 bases and V by 5 bases; bases with no gene match: 8. Per the authors' pipeline: Quantification of nucleated cells was approximated via reference gene primer amplification. Method: immunoSEQ multiplex PCR; TCRdb's copy keeps in-frame clones and lacks some. V and J calls and clone size follow that table, whereas D and trimming were derived from the DNA. The data show under 250,000 clones, with more than 75% seen just once and around 6% held by the top ten.

Sequencing was done on a sample of peripheral blood. This TCR derives from a woman of 80 years or more with COVID-19, enrolled during active disease. V gene TRBV15 combines with J gene TRBJ1-1, with 11 bases that match TRBD1. The CDR3 region has the DNA TGTGCCACCAGCGGCCGGGACAGGGGGTTACCTGAAGCTTTCTTT. Encoded protein: CATSGRDRGLPEAFF.